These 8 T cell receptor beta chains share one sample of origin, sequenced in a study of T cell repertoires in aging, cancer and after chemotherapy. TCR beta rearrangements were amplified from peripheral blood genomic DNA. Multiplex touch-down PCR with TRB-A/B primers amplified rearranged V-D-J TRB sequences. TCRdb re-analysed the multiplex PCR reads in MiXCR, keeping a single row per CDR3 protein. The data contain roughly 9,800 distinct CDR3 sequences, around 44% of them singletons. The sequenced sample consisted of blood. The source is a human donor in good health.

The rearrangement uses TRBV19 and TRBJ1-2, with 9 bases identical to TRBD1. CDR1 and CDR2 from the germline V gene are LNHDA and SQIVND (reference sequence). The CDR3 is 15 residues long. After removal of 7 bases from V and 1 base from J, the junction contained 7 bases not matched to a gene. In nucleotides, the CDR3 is TGTGCCAGTAAGGAGGACAGGGGCCATAACTATGGCTACACCTTC. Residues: CASKEDRGHNYGYTF. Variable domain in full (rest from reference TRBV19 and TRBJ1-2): DGGITQSPKYLFRKEGQNVTLSCEQNLNHDAMYWYRQDPGQGLRLIYYSQIVNDFQKGDIAEGYSVSREKKESFPLTVTSAQKNPTAFYLCASKEDRGHNYGYTFGSGTRLTVV.

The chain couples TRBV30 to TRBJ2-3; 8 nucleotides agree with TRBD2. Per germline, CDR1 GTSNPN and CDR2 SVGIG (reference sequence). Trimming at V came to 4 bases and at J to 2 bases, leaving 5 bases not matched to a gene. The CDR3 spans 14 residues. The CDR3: CAWKGRGVTDTQYF. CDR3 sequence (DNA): TGTGCCTGGAAGGGGCGGGGGGTCACAGATACGCAGTATTTT.

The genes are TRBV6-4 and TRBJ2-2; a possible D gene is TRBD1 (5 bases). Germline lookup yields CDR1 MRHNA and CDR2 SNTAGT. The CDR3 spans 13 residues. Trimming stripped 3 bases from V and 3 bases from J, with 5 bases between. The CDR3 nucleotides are TGTGCCAGCAGTGAAGGGGACACCGGGGAGCTGTTTTTT. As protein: CASSEGDTGELFF.

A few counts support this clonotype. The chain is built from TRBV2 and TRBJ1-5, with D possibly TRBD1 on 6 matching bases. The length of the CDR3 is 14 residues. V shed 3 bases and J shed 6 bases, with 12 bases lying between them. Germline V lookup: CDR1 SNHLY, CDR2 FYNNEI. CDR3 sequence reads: CASSDGRGGQPQHF. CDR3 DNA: TGTGCCAGCAGTGACGGCAGGGGTGGTCAGCCCCAGCATTTT.

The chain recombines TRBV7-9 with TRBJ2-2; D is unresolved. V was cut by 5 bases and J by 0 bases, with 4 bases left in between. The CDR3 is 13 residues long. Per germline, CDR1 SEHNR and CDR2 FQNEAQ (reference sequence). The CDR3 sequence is CASSLSNTGELFF. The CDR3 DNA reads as TGTGCCAGCAGCCTGTCGAACACCGGGGAGCTGTTTTTT. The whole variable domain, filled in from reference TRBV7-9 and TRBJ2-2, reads DTGVSQNPRHKITKRGQNVTFRCDPISEHNRLYWYRQTLGQGPEFLTYFQNEAQLEKSRLLSDRFSAERPKGSFSTLEIQRTEQGDSAMYLCASSLSNTGELFFGEGSRLTVL.

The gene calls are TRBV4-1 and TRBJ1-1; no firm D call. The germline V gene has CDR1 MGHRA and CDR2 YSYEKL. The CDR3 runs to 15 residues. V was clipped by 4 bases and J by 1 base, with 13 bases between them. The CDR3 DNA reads TGCGCCAGCAGCCTACGGCGACTTGCGAACACTGAAGCTTTCTTT. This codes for CASSLRRLANTEAFF.

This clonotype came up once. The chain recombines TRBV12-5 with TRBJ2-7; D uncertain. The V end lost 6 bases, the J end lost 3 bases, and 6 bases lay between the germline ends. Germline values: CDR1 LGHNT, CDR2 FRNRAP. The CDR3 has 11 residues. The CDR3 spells CASGRNYEQYF. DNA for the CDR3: TGTGCTAGTGGCCGTAACTACGAGCAGTACTTC.

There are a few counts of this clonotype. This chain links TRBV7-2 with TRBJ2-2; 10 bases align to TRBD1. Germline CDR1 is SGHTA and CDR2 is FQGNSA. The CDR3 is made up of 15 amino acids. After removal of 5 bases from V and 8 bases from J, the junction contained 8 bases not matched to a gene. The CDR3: CASSTRQGAVGELFF. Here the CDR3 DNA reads TGTGCCAGCAGCACGCGACAGGGGGCGGTTGGGGAGCTGTTTTTT.